The clone carrying this T cell receptor beta chain was seen a handful of times. No antigen is known for it. Sorted-subset replicate PCR reactions contained roughly 200 ng DNA, corresponding to around 30,000 T cell genomes. Sequencing was performed with immunoSEQ multiplex PCR; in TCRdb, only in-frame clones are kept and a portion is missing. This sample has more than 550,000 clones, with 55% to 80% found just once. This sample stems from a study of shared clonotypes between healthy human individuals. Study overall: Three plates were used per donor for CD4 naive, three for CD4 memory, two for CD8 naive and one for CD8 memory.

This CDR3 has 16 residues. The V segment lost 4 bases and the J segment 3 bases; nucleotides outside the gene matches: 8. Germline lookup yields CDR1 LNHDA and CDR2 SQIVND (reference sequence). Study-wide results and caveats: Inspection by rarefaction showed sorted-subset sequencing to be incomplete despite large depth.

The receptor comes from a woman aged 25 to 39 in good health. Source material: memory CD4+ T cells sorted from blood. The sample's subset: CD45RA-negative fraction. This chain connects TRBV19 to TRBJ2-7; 11 nucleotides line up with TRBD2. The CDR3 DNA reads TGTGCCAGTAGTACATCACTAGCGGGAGACTACTACGAGCAGTACTTC. It is translated as CASSTSLAGDYYEQYF.